This T cell receptor beta chain was found in a study of blood T cell repertoires in COVID-19. There are 13 residues in the CDR3. Germline CDR1 and CDR2: MNHEY and SVGAGI. V shed 8 bases and J shed 6 bases, with 14 bases lying between them. Authors' processing steps: Scientists estimated how many nucleated cells there were by amplifying reference gene primers. TCRdb's table, derived via immunoSEQ multiplex PCR, lists solely in-frame clones and lacks some. Clone size and V and J calls were adopted from that table, with D and trimming inferred from the DNA. The sample has some 110,000 clones; 75% to 90% are singletons.

The origin of this receptor is a woman aged 70-85 years with acute or convalescent COVID-19. This chain uses TRBV6-5 with TRBJ1-5; no firm D call. The material sequenced was peripheral blood. This CDR3 is CASSPTGSQPQHF. CDR3 DNA sequence: TGTGCCAGCTCCCCTACCGGGAGTCAGCCCCAGCATTTT.